This T cell receptor (beta chain) was sequenced during a study of Graves' ophthalmopathy and Graves' hyperthyroidism (dated by TCRdb to the late 2010s). At the level of the whole study: Stable hyperthyroidism was defined as no progression to ophthalmopathy within 18 months of follow-up. In total, 120 to 150 blood samples were TCR-sequenced: 43 ophthalmopathy, roughly 77 hyperthyroidism and approximately 17 hyperthyroidism-to-ophthalmopathy patients. An independent validation cohort was composed of approximately 18 hyperthyroidism patients and approximately 15 patients who later progressed from hyperthyroidism to ophthalmopathy. In roughly six hyperthyroidism patients, the T-cell repertoires found in thyroid tissue were compared with those found in blood. TCR beta repertoire signatures were used to distinguish Graves' ophthalmopathy from Graves' hyperthyroidism and to predict progression to ophthalmopathy. A discovery set of about 99 patients (more than 40 ophthalmopathy, approximately 58 stable hyperthyroidism) was enrolled to explore V-J signatures distinguishing ophthalmopathy from hyperthyroidism. Following sample collection, hyperthyroidism patients were given methimazole at a starting dose of 30 mg daily, and ophthalmopathy patients were given high-dose intravenous methylprednisolone. Overall study results and their limits: Most of the expanded thyroid clonotypes with a frequency above 0.001 were also detected in blood, and it was suggested that the thyroid immune response may be reflected by blood repertoires. In validation, the model predicted ophthalmopathy progression with about 71% sensitivity and 72.22% specificity; roughly eleven predicted patients were CT-confirmed with GO in a median of 6.5 months. No statistical method was used to predetermine the sample size, and group allocation was not hidden from the investigators. In cross-validation, the 13-signature model distinguished ophthalmopathy from stable hyperthyroidism with nearly 90% sensitivity and 81.08% specificity, while in the test set the corresponding values were 80% and 75%.

For repertoire sequencing, TCR beta CDR3 regions were amplified from RNA transcripts. A first-round RT-PCR used HTBI primers with the Qiagen OneStep RT-PCR kit, followed by a second-round multiplex PCR, size selection and purification. Libraries were sequenced paired-end with 100 bp reads on an Illumina HiSeq2000. Processing in the source paper ran as follows. Reads were processed with SOAPnuke, discarding reads with adapters, uncalled bases, mean Phred below 15, or no exact constant-primer or identifier match. COPE v1.2.5 was used to merge high-quality paired reads. Each unique nucleotide sequence was defined as a clonotype, and clonotypes were aligned to IMGT TRB V, D and J references with MiTCR v1.1. The analysis was limited to V-J combinations with a frequency above 0.0001, which together covered just over 98% of the repertoires. For each V-J combination, a TCR clonal expansion and chaos score was defined as F50 clonal expansion divided by the chaos observed in the TCRdist matrix. Features were reduced by Welch's t-statistics and random forest to over ten V-J combinations, which fed a naive Bayes classifier. The similarity between thyroid and blood repertoires was quantified using the Morisita-Horn index. In TCRdb, the public reads were trimmed at Q25 with fastp and aligned with MiXCR, with productive beta chains retained. Identical CDR3 protein sequences are pooled into one entry, listed with their most common genes and DNA. The V and J calls, along with clone size, are taken from TCRdb and not from the paper's own processing. The table for this sample lists 1 million to 1.3 million distinct CDR3 sequences; about 38% of them were counted only once. Of the sample, over 8.5% is held by the ten largest clones.

V is clipped by 2 bases and J by 1 base, and the sequence between their germline boundaries is 9 bases long. The germline V gene (reference sequence) yields GTSNPN for CDR1 and SVGIG for CDR2. The CDR3 numbers 14 residues from cysteine through phenylalanine. The sequence is cut down to CDR3 DNA, 42 bases in frame from base 1. Details on this clonotype: Its antigen is still unknown. No base qualities exist here, and no much larger clone lies one base off it.

Hyperthyroidism patients were newly diagnosed, with disease duration under 2 months, and aged 18 to 65 years. Patients with other autoimmune diseases, uncontrolled infections, pregnancy or lactation were excluded from the study. Diagnosis was based on clinical symptoms, serum thyroxine, TRAb, thyroid ultrasound and orbital computed tomography. Total RNA was extracted using Trizol reagent, and RNA quality was checked on an Agilent 2100 Bioanalyzer. This TCR was sampled from an adult man with Graves' hyperthyroidism. Sequencing input: peripheral blood or thyroid tissue (not recorded which). Recombination joined TRBV30 with TRBJ1-5, with no confident D gene call. The DNA reads as follows: TGTGCCTGGAGTTTAACAAAAAGCAATCAGCCCCAGCATTTT. This encodes CAWSLTKSNQPQHF.